Each of the 24 T cell receptor beta chains below was sequenced from the same sample in a study of OX40 agonist ivuxolimab in advanced cancers. Sequencing was performed with immunoSEQ multiplex PCR; in TCRdb, only in-frame clones are kept and a portion is missing. The table records roughly 56,000 clones, 75% to 90% of them present only once. The sequences come from CD4+ or CD8+ T cells sorted from blood, collected in a trial of the OX40 agonist ivuxolimab. The receptors were gathered from an adult with an advanced solid tumor such as melanoma, head and neck, liver or kidney cancer.

The V gene is TRBV19, the J gene TRBJ2-1; D may correspond to TRBD1 or TRBD2 (7 bases each). The ends were cut back, 6 bases at V and 8 bases at J, with 23 bases in the middle. This CDR3 comprises 16 residues. Germline CDR1 is LNHDA and CDR2 is SQIVND (reference sequence). CDR3 sequence (DNA): TGTGCCAGTAGCACGGGGAGGGGGCGGCTAGCCGATGAGCAGTTCTTC. Translating it yields CASSTGRGRLADEQFF.

This chain connects TRBV21-1 to TRBJ2-1; TRBD2 is the table's D call, not checked against the DNA. TRBV21-1 is tagged as a pseudogene. This CDR3 has 20 residues. This CDR3 reads CASSDPREAYLHSSYNEQFF. The CDR3, as DNA: TGTGCCAGCAGCGATCCAAGGGAGGCGTATCTACATAGCTCCTACAATGAGCAGTTCTTC.

Concerning this clone itself: Other nucleotide sequences from this sample produce the same CDR3. J is TRBJ2-1 and V is TRBV4-3; TRBD2 is a possible D gene (5 bases). The CDR3 has 16 amino acids. Trimming pared 0 bases from V and 6 bases from J, leaving 15 bases between. In germline, CDR1 is LGHNA, CDR2 YSLEER. The CDR3 nucleotides are TGCGCCAGCAGCCAAGATAGGGCCCGCGCGGGCAATGAGCAGTTCTTC. It encodes CASSQDRARAGNEQFF.

This chain uses TRBV5-6 with TRBJ2-2; D ambiguous. This CDR3 spans 13 amino acids. With 3 bases removed from V and 7 bases from J, the gap between germline ends came to 10 bases. From germline, CDR1 is SGHDT and CDR2 YYEEEE. CDR3 in amino acids: CASSSAGVGELFF. CDR3 nucleotides: TGTGCCAGCAGCTCCGCAGGAGTCGGGGAGCTGTTTTTT.

The chain joins TRBV2 to TRBJ2-1, with 7 bases identical to TRBD1. The V gene end was trimmed by 5 bases and the J gene end by 4 bases; junction bases not matched to a gene: 11. The CDR3 spans 16 residues. Looked up from germline, CDR1 is SNHLY and CDR2 is FYNNEI. CDR3 residues: CASSSQTGSEYNEQFF. The CDR3 DNA reads TGTGCCAGCAGTTCCCAGACAGGGTCCGAATACAATGAGCAGTTCTTC.

For the CDR3, the DNA is TGTGCCAGCAGCTTAGAATCCTCTAGCGGGAGATGGACAGATACGCAGTATTTT. It translates to CASSLESSSGRWTDTQYF. The chain employs TRBV13 and TRBJ2-3; 10 bases are a match to TRBD2. CDR1 PRHDT and CDR2 FYEKMQ come from the germline V gene (reference sequence). This CDR3 region has 18 residues. V gave up 1 base and J gave up 3 bases; unmatched junction bases: 10. Full variable domain (rest looked up from reference TRBV13 and TRBJ2-3): AAGVIQSPRHLIKEKRETATLKCYPIPRHDTVYWYQQGPGQDPQFLISFYEKMQSDKGSIPDRFSAQQFSDYHSELNMSSLELGDSALYFCASSLESSSGRWTDTQYFGPGTRLTVL.

The chain joins TRBV11-2 to TRBJ2-5; D perhaps matches TRBD2 (7 bases). The CDR3 runs 14 residues. Trimming shortened V by 4 bases and J by 4 bases, and 13 bases separated the two germline ends. Looked up from germline, CDR1 is SGHAT and CDR2 is FQNNGV. CDR3 in amino acids: CASSWGGHVETQYF. The CDR3 DNA reads TGTGCCAGCAGCTGGGGGGGACACGTAGAGACCCAGTACTTC.

The chain combines TRBV13 with TRBJ2-5; D is possibly TRBD1 (5 bases). The CDR3 covers 14 residues. V was clipped by 1 base and J by 6 bases, with 12 bases between them. The germline gives CDR1 PRHDT, CDR2 FYEKMQ (reference sequence). The CDR3 protein is CASSLASREQTQYF. The CDR3, as DNA: TGTGCCAGCAGCTTAGCCAGCAGGGAACAGACCCAGTACTTC.

The chain couples TRBV30 to TRBJ2-2, with a possible D match to TRBD1 (8 bases). Germline values: CDR1 GTSNPN, CDR2 SVGIG (reference sequence). V was clipped by 4 bases and J by 6 bases, with 18 bases between them. CDR3 length equals 15 residues. For the CDR3, the DNA is TGTGCCTGGAAAAGCGGGACAGGCCTCCCCGGGGAGCTGTTTTTT. As protein: CAWKSGTGLPGELFF.

The chain carries TRBV28 and TRBJ2-3, with TRBD2 identical over 8 bases. With V trimmed by 3 bases and J by 2 bases, 4 bases remained unmatched. The CDR3 consists of 15 residues. Germline CDR1 and CDR2: MDHEN and SYDVKM. CDR3 sequence (DNA): TGTGCCAGCAGTTTCCGAGCGGGAGACACAGATACGCAGTATTTT. Amino acids: CASSFRAGDTDTQYF. Variable domain in full (rest from reference TRBV28 and TRBJ2-3): DVKVTQSSRYLVKRTGEKVFLECVQDMDHENMFWYRQDPGLGLRLIYFSYDVKMKEKGDIPEGYSVSREKKERFSLILESASTNQTSMYLCASSFRAGDTDTQYFGPGTRLTVL.

The chain is built from TRBV7-9 and TRBJ1-1; D unresolved. V gave up 3 bases and J gave up 4 bases, with 12 bases separating them. The CDR3 loop spans 14 amino acids. Germline CDR1 SEHNR, CDR2 FQNEAQ (reference sequence). The DNA for the CDR3 is TGTGCCAGCAGCTTTCCAAAACCTTCCACTGAAGCTTTCTTT. As protein: CASSFPKPSTEAFF.

The V gene is TRBV5-1, the J gene TRBJ1-5; D remains unclear. The CDR3 consists of 13 residues. CDR1 is SGHRS, CDR2 YFSETQ, per germline. Trimming stripped 2 bases from V and 0 bases from J, with 3 bases between. The CDR3 protein is CASSLGSNQPQHF. Here the CDR3 DNA reads TGCGCCAGCAGCTTAGGTAGCAATCAGCCCCAGCATTTT.

A word on this clone: This could be a read error, since a much larger clone is one nucleotide away. Other DNA sequences in this specimen translate into the identical CDR3. The chain links TRBV7-9 to TRBJ2-7; no reliable D call. Germline V gene sequence: CDR1 SEHNR, CDR2 FQNEAQ (reference sequence). V lost 5 bases, J lost 3 bases, and 11 bases lay in between. The CDR3 is 13 residues long. CDR3: CASSPGPNYEQYF. The CDR3 DNA is TGTGCCAGCAGCCCCGGGCCCAACTACGAGCAGTACTTC.

V and J are TRBV10-3 and TRBJ2-5; 7 bases agree with TRBD2. The germline gives CDR1 ENHRY, CDR2 SYGVKD. CDR3 length: 14 residues. Unmatched junction bases numbered 6, after V lost 4 bases and J lost 4 bases. DNA of the CDR3: TGTGCCATCAGTGCTGGGGGGGAGGGAGAGACCCAGTACTTC. Residues: CAISAGGEGETQYF.

V is TRBV7-2 and J is TRBJ2-1, with D tentatively TRBD2 (5 bases). The V end was cut by 4 bases, the J end by 3 bases, with 7 bases between. The CDR3 totals 13 residues. Looked up from germline, CDR1 is SGHTA and CDR2 is FQGNSA. In nucleotides, the CDR3 is TGTGCCAGCAGCTCCGGGAACTACAATGAGCAGTTCTTC. This gives the protein CASSSGNYNEQFF.

This clone was counted only a few times. The V call is TRBV27, the J call TRBJ2-3, with 9 bases matching TRBD1. This CDR3 spans 16 amino acids. Germline CDR1 and CDR2: MNHEY and SMNVEV (reference sequence). J was trimmed by 4 bases and V by 5 bases; bases with no gene match: 10. In DNA, the CDR3 is TGTGCCAGCAGTCCCTTACAGGGGGCGAGGGCAGATACGCAGTATTTT. Amino acids: CASSPLQGARADTQYF.

The chain has TRBV10-1 and TRBJ2-1, with TRBD2 identical over 10 bases. Germline V gives CDR1 WNHNN, CDR2 SYGVQD (reference sequence). The CDR3 is made up of 15 amino acids. Trimming removed 6 bases from V and 8 bases from J; junction bases left unmatched: 10. DNA for the CDR3: TGCGCCAGCAGCCAAGGGCTAGCGGGAGTAGATGAGCAGTTCTTC. Translated: CASSQGLAGVDEQFF.

V and J are TRBV6-4 and TRBJ2-1, with TRBD2 identical over 9 bases. Germline V gives CDR1 MRHNA, CDR2 SNTAGT. V dropped 3 bases and J dropped 0; count of bases not matched to a gene: 0. CDR3 length: 15 residues. DNA for the CDR3: TGTGCCAGCAGTGAAGCGGGAGGCTCCTACAATGAGCAGTTCTTC. This encodes CASSEAGGSYNEQFF.

This rearrangement joins TRBV27 to TRBJ2-1; tentatively, D is TRBD1 or TRBD2 (5 bases each). This CDR3 contains 12 residues. CDR1 and CDR2 (germline): MNHEY, SMNVEV (reference sequence). V dropped 8 bases and J dropped 6 bases, with 11 bases sitting between them. CDR3 nucleotides: TGTGCCAGCGAGGGACGTCGCAATGAGCAGTTCTTC. This encodes CASEGRRNEQFF.

The V call is TRBV20-1, the J call TRBJ1-2, with D uncertain. CDR3 length: 11 residues. Germline V gene lookup returns CDR1 DFQATT and CDR2 SNEGSKA (reference sequence). The V end was cut by 5 bases, the J end by 4 bases, with 8 bases between. CDR3 nucleotides: TGCAGTGCTTTCGTTAGCTATGGCTACACCTTC. The encoded protein is CSAFVSYGYTF.

V is TRBV6-5 and J is TRBJ2-5; TRBD1 aligns across 8 bases. The CDR3 is 14 residues long. J lost 4 bases, V lost 6 bases, and 7 bases had no gene match. Germline V CDR1 and CDR2: MNHEY, SVGAGI. CDR3: CASRLDRGRETQYF. For the CDR3, the DNA is TGTGCCAGCAGACTCGACAGGGGCCGAGAGACCCAGTACTTC.

The V and J genes are TRBV28 and TRBJ1-2; maybe TRBD1 (5 bases). CDR3 length: 14 residues. Trimming pared 5 bases from V and 3 bases from J, leaving 13 bases between. Per germline, CDR1 MDHEN and CDR2 SYDVKM. The CDR3 is CASSDRDRYYGYTF. In nucleotides, the CDR3 is TGTGCCAGCAGTGACCGCGACAGATACTATGGCTACACCTTC.

This clone has only one observation. The chain uses TRBV16 and TRBJ2-6, with D perhaps TRBD2 (6 bases). The ends were cut back, 2 bases at V and 2 bases at J, with 16 bases in the middle. This CDR3 contains 18 residues. Germline V gives CDR1 KGHSY, CDR2 FQNENV. In DNA form, the CDR3 reads TGTGCCAGCAGCCAAAGTCCGGGAGAGGGGCCTGGGGCCAACGTCCTGACTTTC. This gives the protein CASSQSPGEGPGANVLTF.

The rearrangement links TRBV2 to TRBJ2-7; D possibly uses TRBD1 or TRBD2 (5 bases each). This CDR3 has 13 amino acids. V was pared by 8 bases and J by 4 bases, with 15 bases between. Germline lookup yields CDR1 SNHLY and CDR2 FYNNEI. The CDR3 bases are TGTGCCAGCTTCCCGGGACGTAATTACGAGCAGTACTTC. Translating gives CASFPGRNYEQYF.